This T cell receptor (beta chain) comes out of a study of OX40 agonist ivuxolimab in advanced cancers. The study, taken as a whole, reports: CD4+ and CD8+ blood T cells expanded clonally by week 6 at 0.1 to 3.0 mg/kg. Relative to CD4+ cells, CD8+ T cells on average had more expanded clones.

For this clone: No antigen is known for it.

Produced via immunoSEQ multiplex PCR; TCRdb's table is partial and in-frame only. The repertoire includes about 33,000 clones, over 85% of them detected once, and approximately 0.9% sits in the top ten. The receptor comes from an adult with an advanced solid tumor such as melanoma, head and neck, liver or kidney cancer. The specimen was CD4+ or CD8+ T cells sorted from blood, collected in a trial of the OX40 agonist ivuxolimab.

In DNA, the CDR3 is TGTGCCAGCAGTTTACTACAGGATTCACCCCTCCACTTT. Translated, it gives CASSLLQDSPLHF. This chain joins TRBV6-4 and TRBJ1-6; TRBD1 is a possible D gene (5 bases). Germline CDR1 is MRHNA and CDR2 is SNTAGT. The CDR3 is made up of 13 amino acids. Trimming left V 5 bases short and J 8 bases short, with 10 bases between.